The 28 T cell receptor beta chains listed next were all sequenced from one sample in a study of blood T cell repertoires in COVID-19. Using immunoSEQ multiplex PCR, the repertoire was profiled, and TCRdb retains in-frame clones only, with some absent. The sample has 130,000 to 150,000 clones; over 80% are singletons. The material sequenced was peripheral blood. The receptors were sampled from a woman in her thirties or forties with active or convalescent COVID-19.

The chain employs TRBV7-2 and TRBJ1-4; 7 bases align to TRBD1. The CDR3 extends over 15 amino acids. Trimming at V came to 6 bases and at J to 0 bases, leaving 4 bases not matched to a gene. Germline V lookup: CDR1 SGHTA, CDR2 FQGNSA. The CDR3 region is CASSRGTATNEKLFF. Written as DNA, the CDR3 is TGTGCCAGCAGTCGGGGGACAGCAACTAATGAAAAACTGTTTTTT.

V gene TRBV27 combines with J gene TRBJ2-1; TRBD2 matches 10 bases. The CDR3 is 16 amino acids. J gave up 4 bases and V 3 bases, and 6 bases lay outside the gene matches. The germline CDR1 and CDR2 sequences are MNHEY and SMNVEV (reference sequence). CDR3 loop: CASSFPGTSEYNEQFF. DNA for the CDR3: TGTGCCAGCAGTTTCCCCGGGACTAGCGAATACAATGAGCAGTTCTTC.

The chain recombines TRBV5-1 with TRBJ1-4; no clear D gene. Germline loops: CDR1 SGHRS, CDR2 YFSETQ. The CDR3 consists of 13 residues. V was shortened by 7 bases and J by 10 bases, with 17 bases between the two germline ends. This chain's CDR3 is CASRQTGGRKLFF. The CDR3 DNA sequence: TGCGCCAGCCGTCAGACTGGTGGGAGAAAACTGTTTTTT. Using reference TRBV5-1 and TRBJ1-4 for the parts outside the CDR3, the full variable domain is KAGVTQTPRYLIKTRGQQVTLSCSPISGHRSVSWYQQTPGQGLQFLFEYFSETQRNKGNFPGRFSGRQFSNSRSEMNVSTLELGDSALYLCASRQTGGRKLFFGSGTQLSVL.

The CDR3 sequence is CASSATGLSNQPQHF. CDR3 nucleotide sequence: TGTGCCAGTTCCGCGACAGGGCTGAGCAATCAGCCCCAGCATTTT. The chain links TRBV19 to TRBJ1-5; TRBD1 matches 7 bases. Looked up from germline, CDR1 is LNHDA and CDR2 is SQIVND (reference sequence). This CDR3 is built from 15 residues. The V and J ends lost 8 bases and 1 base, in that order; junction bases with no gene match: 8.

This chain uses TRBV29-1 with TRBJ2-1; D possibly corresponds to TRBD2 (7 bases). V was cut by 5 bases and J by 0 bases, with 26 bases left in between. The CDR3 has 19 residues. Germline CDR1 SQVTM, CDR2 ANQGSEA. CDR3 nucleotides: TGCAGCGTTTTGTCCAGGGGCGGGAGTTCCCTGAGCTCCTACAATGAGCAGTTCTTC. It yields the protein CSVLSRGGSSLSSYNEQFF.

V gene TRBV27 combines with J gene TRBJ2-7; 10 positions agree with TRBD1. Germline loops: CDR1 MNHEY, CDR2 SMNVEV (reference sequence). The CDR3 is 15 residues long. V shed 4 bases and J 1 base; nucleotides not matched to a gene: 4. CDR3 DNA sequence: TGTGCCAGCAGTTCCCGGACAGGGGGTTCCTACGAGCAGTACTTC. The encoded protein is CASSSRTGGSYEQYF.

J is TRBJ1-1 and V is TRBV7-2; TRBD1 agrees at 8 bases. CDR3 length equals 15 residues. Germline values: CDR1 SGHTA, CDR2 FQGNSA. The V segment lost 5 bases and the J segment 5 bases; nucleotides outside the gene matches: 10. CDR3 in DNA: TGTGCCAGCAGCCCAACTCAGGGGGCGCGGACTGAAGCTTTCTTT. It is translated as CASSPTQGARTEAFF.

The rearrangement links TRBV6-5 to TRBJ1-5, with D possibly being TRBD1 (5 bases). Trimming cost V 5 bases and J 3 bases, with 14 bases left between them. Germline V gene sequence: CDR1 MNHEY, CDR2 SVGAGI. The CDR3 contains 15 residues. CDR3 coding DNA: TGTGCCAGCAGTCCCCCCGGACACTCCAATCAGCCCCAGCATTTT. Its translation is CASSPPGHSNQPQHF.

This clone was counted a few times. This chain uses TRBV5-1 with TRBJ1-2; 10 positions agree with TRBD1. Germline V CDR1 and CDR2: SGHRS, YFSETQ. The CDR3 is 17 residues long. The V gene end was trimmed by 4 bases and the J gene end by 2 bases; junction bases not matched to a gene: 11. Here the CDR3 DNA reads TGCGCCAGCAGCATCCCGGGACAGGGGATCGGAAACTATGGCTACACCTTC. Translating gives CASSIPGQGIGNYGYTF. Full variable domain (remainder filled in from reference TRBV5-1 and TRBJ1-2): KAGVTQTPRYLIKTRGQQVTLSCSPISGHRSVSWYQQTPGQGLQFLFEYFSETQRNKGNFPGRFSGRQFSNSRSEMNVSTLELGDSALYLCASSIPGQGIGNYGYTFGSGTRLTVV.

The rearrangement joins TRBV18 to TRBJ1-2; D is unclear. Germline V lookup: CDR1 KGHSH, CDR2 LQKENI. V was shortened by 3 bases and J by 2 bases, with 28 bases between the two germline ends. The CDR3 sequence is 20 residues long. The CDR3 loop is CASSPEILAGGPYRNYGYTF. The CDR3 DNA reads as TGTGCCAGCTCACCGGAAATACTAGCGGGAGGGCCATACCGCAACTATGGCTACACCTTC.

The chain joins TRBV2 to TRBJ2-3; D possibly corresponds to TRBD2 (6 bases). In germline, CDR1 is SNHLY, CDR2 FYNNEI. Trimming stripped 6 bases from V and 0 bases from J, with 16 bases between. CDR3 length equals 16 residues. CDR3 sequence reads: CASSAGPPKSTDTQYF. The CDR3 region has the DNA TGTGCCAGCAGCGCGGGACCGCCTAAAAGCACAGATACGCAGTATTTT.

The DNA of the CDR3 is TGCAGCGTTATACGGGACAGGGGCCCGTACGAGCAGTACTTC. This sequence encodes CSVIRDRGPYEQYF. The chain has TRBV29-1 and TRBJ2-7, with 10 bases identical to TRBD1. The CDR3 is 14 residues long. Germline V gene sequence: CDR1 SQVTM, CDR2 ANQGSEA. Unmatched junction bases numbered 8, after V lost 5 bases and J lost 4 bases.

This clone showed up just a few times. V gene TRBV5-5 combines with J gene TRBJ1-2; 9 nucleotides match TRBD1. From germline, CDR1 is SGHKS and CDR2 YYEKEE (reference sequence). With 0 bases clipped from V and 2 bases from J, the junction kept 5 bases outside the gene matches. The CDR3 runs to 16 residues. In DNA, the CDR3 is TGTGCCAGCAGCTTGGCCGGGACAGGGAACAACTATGGCTACACCTTC. It yields the protein CASSLAGTGNNYGYTF.

The chain uses TRBV28 and TRBJ1-6, with D unresolved. Germline CDR1 reads MDHEN; CDR2 reads SYDVKM. Trimming removed 3 bases from V and 7 bases from J, with 13 bases in between. This CDR3 is 15 amino acids long. DNA for the CDR3: TGTGCCAGCAGTTTGTCTCAGGTTTCAAATTCACCCCTCCACTTT. Its translation: CASSLSQVSNSPLHF.

This chain uses TRBV7-2 with TRBJ2-5; 15 nucleotides match TRBD2. Germline V gene sequence: CDR1 SGHTA, CDR2 FQGNSA. The CDR3 loop spans 15 amino acids. V lost 5 bases to trimming and J lost 5 bases; unmatched junction nucleotides: 3. The CDR3 protein is CASSGGTSGGETQYF. The CDR3 bases are TGTGCCAGCAGCGGAGGGACTAGCGGGGGGGAGACCCAGTACTTC.

A note on this clone: One junction end does not reproduce the germline sequence, and a read error may be involved. This chain uses TRBV5-1 with TRBJ1-1, with unresolved D. The CDR3 contains 14 residues. Germline-derived CDR1 and CDR2 are SGHRS and YFSETQ. The CDR3 DNA is TGCGCCAGCAGATTGGGGAGGAGGAACACTGAAGCTTTCTTT. Its translation is CASRLGRRNTEAFF.

The gene calls are TRBV6-5 and TRBJ2-7; possibly TRBD2 for D (6 bases). V lost 6 bases to trimming and J lost 0 bases, with 12 bases between them. Germline V CDR1 and CDR2: MNHEY, SVGAGI. The CDR3 extends over 14 amino acids. The CDR3 region has the DNA TGTGCCAGCAGAGTAGCGGAACACTCCTACGAGCAGTACTTC. It encodes CASRVAEHSYEQYF.

The chain is built from TRBV30 and TRBJ1-1; 10 bases are a match to TRBD1. Trimming at V came to 2 bases and at J to 0 bases, leaving 3 bases not matched to a gene. This CDR3 comprises 15 residues. Germline assignment: CDR1 GTSNPN and CDR2 SVGIG (reference sequence). The CDR3 DNA is TGTGCCTGGAGTCGGACAGGGGGAATGAACACTGAAGCTTTCTTT. This gives the protein CAWSRTGGMNTEAFF.

V usage is TRBV15 and J usage is TRBJ2-3, with D possibly matching TRBD1 (6 bases). The CDR3 runs 14 residues. In germline, CDR1 is LNHNV, CDR2 YYDKDF (reference sequence). V lost 3 bases and J lost 6, with 13 bases in between. This CDR3 reads CATSRVGDTDTQYF. The CDR3 DNA follows: TGTGCCACCAGCAGGGTGGGGGACACGGATACGCAGTATTTT. The whole variable domain, remainder taken from reference TRBV15 and TRBJ2-3, is DAMVIQNPRYQVTQFGKPVTLSCSQTLNHNVMYWYQQKSSQAPKLLFHYYDKDFNNEADTPDNFQSRRPNTSFCFLDIRSPGLGDTAMYLCATSRVGDTDTQYFGPGTRLTVL.

This clone occurred a few times. The genes are TRBV3-1 (or the pseudogene TRBV3-2) and TRBJ2-7; D ambiguous. The germline V gene encodes CDR1 LGHDT and CDR2 YNNKEL (reference sequence). CDR3 length equals 13 residues. V was cut by 5 bases and J by 1 base, with 9 bases left in between. The CDR3 DNA reads TGTGCCAGCAGCTCCCAGGAATCCTACGAGCAGTACTTC. Amino acid sequence: CASSSQESYEQYF.

V and J are TRBV19 and TRBJ1-1; possibly TRBD1 for D (6 bases). The V gene's germline CDR1 is LNHDA and CDR2 SQIVND (reference sequence). The CDR3 length is 14 residues. V lost 9 bases and J lost 2, with 16 bases in between. The CDR3 DNA sequence: TGTGCCAGCTCCCTAATACAGGGAAACACTGAAGCTTTCTTT. Protein product: CASSLIQGNTEAFF.

This clone appeared once. The chain carries TRBV6-5 and TRBJ1-2; 7 bases are shared with TRBD1. The length of the CDR3 is 13 residues. V lost 2 bases and J lost 8; bases outside the gene matches: 5. Germline CDR1 is MNHEY and CDR2 is SVGAGI. CDR3 in amino acids: CASSYRGQGGYTF. The DNA for the CDR3 is TGTGCCAGCAGTTACAGGGGGCAGGGGGGCTACACCTTC.

The chain links TRBV4-1 to TRBJ2-7; perhaps TRBD2 as D (6 bases). V was shortened by 0 bases and J by 0 bases, with 12 bases between the two germline ends. CDR1 and CDR2 (germline): MGHRA, YSYEKL. The CDR3 is 16 residues long. The CDR3 sequence is CASSQDFGGSSYEQYF. In DNA, the CDR3 is TGCGCCAGCAGCCAAGATTTTGGGGGGAGCTCCTACGAGCAGTACTTC.

The V call is TRBV30, the J call TRBJ1-1; D is perhaps TRBD1 (6 bases). Trimming removed 6 bases at V and 3 bases at J, with 20 bases between. This CDR3 is built from 15 residues. CDR1 and CDR2 (germline): GTSNPN, SVGIG (reference sequence). CDR3 nucleotide sequence: TGTGCCTGCGAAACGATAATGAACAGGGACACTGAAGCTTTCTTT. It translates to CACETIMNRDTEAFF.

The chain carries TRBV15 and TRBJ2-7; 11 bases fit TRBD2. The CDR3 is 15 amino acids. The J segment lost 6 bases and the V segment lost 0 bases, leaving 4 bases of the junction unmatched. Germline assignment: CDR1 LNHNV and CDR2 YYDKDF (reference sequence). This CDR3 reads CATSRDKGLAGEQYF. The CDR3 DNA is TGTGCCACCAGCAGAGATAAAGGACTAGCGGGCGAGCAGTACTTC. The whole variable domain, filled in from reference TRBV15 and TRBJ2-7, reads DAMVIQNPRYQVTQFGKPVTLSCSQTLNHNVMYWYQQKSSQAPKLLFHYYDKDFNNEADTPDNFQSRRPNTSFCFLDIRSPGLGDTAMYLCATSRDKGLAGEQYFGPGTRLTVT.

V gene TRBV7-9 combines with J gene TRBJ1-1; 9 bases map to TRBD1. This CDR3 is built from 12 residues. V was pared by 7 bases and J by 6 bases, with 3 bases of the junction left unmatched. CDR1 SEHNR and CDR2 FQNEAQ come from the germline V gene (reference sequence). The chain's CDR3 is CASTGQGSEAFF. The CDR3 bases are TGTGCCAGCACCGGACAGGGGTCTGAAGCTTTCTTT.

V gene TRBV11-2 combines with J gene TRBJ1-5; possible D gene TRBD1, 6 bases. This CDR3 is 14 amino acids long. Per germline, CDR1 SGHAT and CDR2 FQNNGV. V lost 1 base and J 2 bases, leaving 6 bases between the germline ends. CDR3 sequence reads: CASSLAGGNQPQHF. The CDR3 nucleotides read TGTGCCAGCAGCTTAGCAGGGGGCAATCAGCCCCAGCATTTT.

This chain joins TRBV7-9 and TRBJ2-7; D possibly corresponds to TRBD2 (6 bases). Germline V gives CDR1 SEHNR, CDR2 FQNEAQ (reference sequence). The V gene lost 5 bases and the J gene lost 2 bases, with 16 bases spanning the gap. The CDR3 spans 15 residues. The CDR3 coding sequence is TGTGCCAGCAGCCCTCGGGCGGGGAGAACCTACGAGCAGTACTTC. This sequence encodes CASSPRAGRTYEQYF.